One and the same sample provided the 14 T cell receptor beta chains below, sequenced in a study of T cell responses to AZD1222 COVID-19 vaccine. TCRdb's copy holds only in-frame clones and misses some; the assay was immunoSEQ multiplex PCR. The sample holds 150,000 or so clones, roughly 90% seen once. The starting material was peripheral blood, obtained on day 0 of AZD1222 vaccination. The receptors originated from an adult in good health.

V is TRBV5-6 and J is TRBJ2-6; 7 positions match TRBD1. The CDR3 covers 16 residues. CDR1 is SGHDT and CDR2 is YYEEEE in the germline V gene. After removal of 2 bases from V and 8 bases from J, the junction contained 10 bases not matched to a gene. CDR3 sequence (DNA): TGTGCCAGCAGCTTTCTACGACAGGGAAGGACCAACGTCCTGACTTTC. Protein product: CASSFLRQGRTNVLTF.

The chain couples TRBV21-1 to TRBJ2-3; TRBD2, the table's D call, was not compared with the DNA. TRBV21-1 is classified as a pseudogene. The CDR3 contains 16 residues. CDR3 nucleotides: TGTGCCAGCAGCAAAAATGGAGGGGAAGACACAGATACGCAGTATTTT. It specifies CASSKNGGEDTDTQYF.

The V gene is TRBV7-9, the J gene TRBJ1-3; a weak D match, TRBD1 (5 bases). The CDR3 length is 15 residues. Per the germline V gene, CDR1 is SEHNR and CDR2 is FQNEAQ (reference sequence). V lost 7 bases, J lost 8 bases, and 21 bases lay in between. Written as DNA, the CDR3 is TGTGCCAGCACCCCGCGGGCGCCAGGACAAGACACCATATATTTT. Protein: CASTPRAPGQDTIYF.

This chain uses TRBV30 with TRBJ2-3; 8 bases match TRBD2. Germline V gene sequence: CDR1 GTSNPN, CDR2 SVGIG (reference sequence). The CDR3 consists of 19 residues. Unmatched junction bases numbered 19, after V lost 5 bases and J lost 0 bases. The CDR3 is CAWSSSGTSIGGSTDTQYF. In nucleotides, the CDR3 is TGTGCCTGGTCCTCTTCCGGGACTAGTATTGGTGGGAGCACAGATACGCAGTATTTT.

CDR3 in amino acids: CASSYGRRGGSEQFF. CDR3 coding DNA: TGTGCCAGCAGTTACGGAAGGCGGGGGGGGAGTGAGCAGTTCTTC. The chain links TRBV6-5 to TRBJ2-1; 9 bases are shared with TRBD2. This CDR3 spans 15 amino acids. Trimming cost V 2 bases and J 9 bases; bases outside gene matches: 8. The germline V gene has CDR1 MNHEY and CDR2 SVGAGI.

The V gene is TRBV27, the J gene TRBJ2-7, with unresolved D. This CDR3 spans 14 amino acids. Germline lookup yields CDR1 MNHEY and CDR2 SMNVEV (reference sequence). The V gene lost 6 bases and the J gene lost 5 bases, with 17 bases spanning the gap. CDR3 DNA: TGTGCCAGCAGCCCGCTGGGCCGATTTAACGAGCAGTACTTC. This gives the protein CASSPLGRFNEQYF.

The chain joins TRBV19 to TRBJ2-3; D gene ambiguous. Germline V gene sequence: CDR1 LNHDA, CDR2 SQIVND (reference sequence). The CDR3 totals 12 residues. Deletions cut 4 bases from V and 8 bases from J, with 10 bases between. This chain's CDR3 is CASSSGGPTQYF. CDR3 sequence (DNA): TGTGCCAGTAGTAGTGGCGGACCTACGCAGTATTTT.

This clone was counted between two and nine times. The chain is built from TRBV19 and TRBJ2-7; 10 bases map to TRBD2. V shed 5 bases, J shed 6 bases, and the junction held 10 bases outside the gene matches. The CDR3 spans 15 residues. Germline loops: CDR1 LNHDA, CDR2 SQIVND (reference sequence). The CDR3 DNA reads as TGTGCCAGTAGTCCAGGGACTAGCGCGCTGGGCGAGCAGTACTTC. This codes for CASSPGTSALGEQYF.

V is TRBV5-8 and J is TRBJ1-5; 7 nucleotides agree with TRBD1. Looked up from germline, CDR1 is SGHTS and CDR2 is YDEGEE. Germline trimming cut 2 bases from V and 0 bases from J; bases unmatched to any gene: 14. This CDR3 has 19 residues. The DNA of the CDR3 is TGTGCCAGCAGCTTTCAGTCCTGGGACAGCGTGTATAGCAATCAGCCCCAGCATTTT. Protein product: CASSFQSWDSVYSNQPQHF.

In its sample, this clone was seen once. The chain uses TRBV28 and TRBJ1-5; weak D call: TRBD1 (5 bases). The CDR3 length is 15 residues. Trimming left V 2 bases short and J 0 bases short, with 8 bases between. Germline CDR1 is MDHEN and CDR2 is SYDVKM. CDR3 loop: CASSLGQGSNQPQHF. The CDR3 coding sequence is TGTGCCAGCAGTTTAGGTCAGGGTAGCAATCAGCCCCAGCATTTT.

Only one count was recorded for this clone. The rearrangement uses TRBV25-1 and TRBJ2-1, with no clear D. CDR1 is MGHDK and CDR2 is SYGVNS in the germline V gene. Trimming took off 7 bases at V and 9 bases at J, with 10 bases between the two ends. The CDR3 is 11 residues long. This CDR3 reads CASTYRTEQFF. The CDR3 DNA reads as TGTGCCAGCACCTATCGGACTGAGCAGTTCTTC. Supplemented by reference TRBV25-1 and TRBJ2-1, the full variable domain reads EADIYQTPRYLVIGTGKKITLECSQTMGHDKMYWYQQDPGMELHLIHYSYGVNSTEKGDLSSESTVSRIRTEHFPLTLESARPSHTSQYLCASTYRTEQFFGPGTRLTVL.

The chain joins TRBV7-3 to TRBJ2-2; tentatively, D is TRBD1 (6 bases). Trimming shortened V by 5 bases and J by 3 bases, and 19 bases separated the two germline ends. The CDR3 length is 17 residues. Germline V CDR1 and CDR2: SGHTA, FQGTGA. In nucleotides, the CDR3 is TGTGCCAGCAGCACCCTTCCGGGACACTTTTACACCGGGGAGCTGTTTTTT. Translated: CASSTLPGHFYTGELFF.

V gene TRBV9 combines with J gene TRBJ1-5; D is possibly TRBD1 (5 bases). CDR3 length: 14 residues. The ends were cut back, 0 bases at V and 9 bases at J, with 13 bases in the middle. CDR1 and CDR2 (germline): SGDLS, YYNGEE. The CDR3 loop reads CASSVDPIGAPQHF. In nucleotides, the CDR3 is TGTGCCAGCAGCGTAGACCCCATCGGGGCGCCCCAGCATTTT.

The V call is TRBV6-5, the J call TRBJ2-7, with a weak D call TRBD1 (5 bases). The V end lost 6 bases, the J end lost 6 bases, and 15 bases lay between the germline ends. The germline CDR1 and CDR2 sequences are MNHEY and SVGAGI. The CDR3 runs to 13 residues. CDR3 in amino acids: CASRSLRGAEQYF. The DNA of the CDR3 is TGTGCCAGCAGATCCCTACGTGGGGCCGAGCAGTACTTC.